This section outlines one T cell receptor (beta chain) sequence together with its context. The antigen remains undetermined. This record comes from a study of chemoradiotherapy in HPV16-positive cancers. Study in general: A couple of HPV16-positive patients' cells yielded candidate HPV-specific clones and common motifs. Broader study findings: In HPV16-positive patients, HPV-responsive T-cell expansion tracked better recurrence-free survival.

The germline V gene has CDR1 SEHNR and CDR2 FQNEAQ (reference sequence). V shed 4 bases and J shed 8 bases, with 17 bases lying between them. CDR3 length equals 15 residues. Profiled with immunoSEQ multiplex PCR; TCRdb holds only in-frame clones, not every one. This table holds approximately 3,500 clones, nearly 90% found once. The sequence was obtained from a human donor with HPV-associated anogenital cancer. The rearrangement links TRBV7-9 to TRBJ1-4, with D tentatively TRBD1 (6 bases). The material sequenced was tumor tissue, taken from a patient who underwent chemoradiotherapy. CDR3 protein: CASSSEGGLDEKLFF. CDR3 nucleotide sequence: TGTGCCAGCAGCTCCGAGGGGGGGCTTGACGAAAAACTGTTTTTT.